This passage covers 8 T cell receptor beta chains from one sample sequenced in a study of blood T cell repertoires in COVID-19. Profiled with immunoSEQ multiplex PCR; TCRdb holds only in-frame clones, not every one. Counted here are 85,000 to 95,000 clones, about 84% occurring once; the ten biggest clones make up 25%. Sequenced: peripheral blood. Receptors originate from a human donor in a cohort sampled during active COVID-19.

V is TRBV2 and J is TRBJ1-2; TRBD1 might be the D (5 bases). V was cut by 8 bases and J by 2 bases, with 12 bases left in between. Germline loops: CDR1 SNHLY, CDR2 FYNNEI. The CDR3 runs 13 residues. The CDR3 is CASGRPGNYGYTF. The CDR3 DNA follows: TGTGCCAGCGGGAGGCCAGGGAACTATGGCTACACCTTC. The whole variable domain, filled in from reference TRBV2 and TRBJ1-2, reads EPEVTQTPSHQVTQMGQEVILRCVPISNHLYFYWYRQILGQKVEFLVSFYNNEISEKSEIFDDQFSVERPDGSNFTLKIRSTKLEDSAMYFCASGRPGNYGYTFGSGTRLTVV.

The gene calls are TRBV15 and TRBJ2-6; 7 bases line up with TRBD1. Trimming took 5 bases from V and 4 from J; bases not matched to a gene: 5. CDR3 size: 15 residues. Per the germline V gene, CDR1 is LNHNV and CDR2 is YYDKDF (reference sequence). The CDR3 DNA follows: TGTGCCACCAGCGGGGGACAGCTAGGGGCCAACGTCCTGACTTTC. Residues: CATSGGQLGANVLTF. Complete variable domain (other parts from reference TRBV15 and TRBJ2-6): DAMVIQNPRYQVTQFGKPVTLSCSQTLNHNVMYWYQQKSSQAPKLLFHYYDKDFNNEADTPDNFQSRRPNTSFCFLDIRSPGLGDTAMYLCATSGGQLGANVLTFGAGSRLTVL.

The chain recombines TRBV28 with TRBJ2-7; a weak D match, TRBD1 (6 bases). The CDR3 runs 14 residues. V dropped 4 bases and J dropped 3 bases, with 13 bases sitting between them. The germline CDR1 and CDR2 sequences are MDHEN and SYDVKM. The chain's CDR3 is CASSSNREVYEQYF. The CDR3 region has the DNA TGTGCCAGCAGTTCCAACAGGGAAGTCTACGAGCAGTACTTC.

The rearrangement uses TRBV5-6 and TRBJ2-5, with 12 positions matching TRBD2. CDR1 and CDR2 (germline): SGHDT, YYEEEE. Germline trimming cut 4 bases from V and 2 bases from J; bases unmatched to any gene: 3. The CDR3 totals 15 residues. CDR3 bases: TGTGCCAGCAGCCTCGGACTAGCGGGACAAGAGACCCAGTACTTC. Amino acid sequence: CASSLGLAGQETQYF.

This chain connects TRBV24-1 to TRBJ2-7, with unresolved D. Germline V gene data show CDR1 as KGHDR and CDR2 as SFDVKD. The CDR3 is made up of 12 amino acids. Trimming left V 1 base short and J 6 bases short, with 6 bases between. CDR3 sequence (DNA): TGTGCCACCAGTGATTTAACCGGCGAGCAGTACTTC. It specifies CATSDLTGEQYF.

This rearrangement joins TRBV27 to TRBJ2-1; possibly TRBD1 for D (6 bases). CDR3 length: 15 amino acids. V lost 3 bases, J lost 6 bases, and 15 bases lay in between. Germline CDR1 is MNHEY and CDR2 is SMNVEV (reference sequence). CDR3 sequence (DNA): TGTGCCAGCAGTTTGAGGCAGGGGATGGTCAATGAGCAGTTCTTC. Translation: CASSLRQGMVNEQFF.

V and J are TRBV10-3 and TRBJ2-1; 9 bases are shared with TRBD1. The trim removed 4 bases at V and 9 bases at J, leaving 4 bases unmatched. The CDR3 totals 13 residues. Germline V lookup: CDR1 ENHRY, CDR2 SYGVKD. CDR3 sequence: CAISGDRDGEQFF. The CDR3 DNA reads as TGTGCCATCAGTGGGGACAGGGATGGTGAGCAGTTCTTC.

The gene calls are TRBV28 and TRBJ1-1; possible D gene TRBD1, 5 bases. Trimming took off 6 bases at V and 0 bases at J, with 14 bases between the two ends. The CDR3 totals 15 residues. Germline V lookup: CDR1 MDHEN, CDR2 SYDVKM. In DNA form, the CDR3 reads TGTGCCAGCAGCCGTAACAGGAGACTGAACACTGAAGCTTTCTTT. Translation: CASSRNRRLNTEAFF.